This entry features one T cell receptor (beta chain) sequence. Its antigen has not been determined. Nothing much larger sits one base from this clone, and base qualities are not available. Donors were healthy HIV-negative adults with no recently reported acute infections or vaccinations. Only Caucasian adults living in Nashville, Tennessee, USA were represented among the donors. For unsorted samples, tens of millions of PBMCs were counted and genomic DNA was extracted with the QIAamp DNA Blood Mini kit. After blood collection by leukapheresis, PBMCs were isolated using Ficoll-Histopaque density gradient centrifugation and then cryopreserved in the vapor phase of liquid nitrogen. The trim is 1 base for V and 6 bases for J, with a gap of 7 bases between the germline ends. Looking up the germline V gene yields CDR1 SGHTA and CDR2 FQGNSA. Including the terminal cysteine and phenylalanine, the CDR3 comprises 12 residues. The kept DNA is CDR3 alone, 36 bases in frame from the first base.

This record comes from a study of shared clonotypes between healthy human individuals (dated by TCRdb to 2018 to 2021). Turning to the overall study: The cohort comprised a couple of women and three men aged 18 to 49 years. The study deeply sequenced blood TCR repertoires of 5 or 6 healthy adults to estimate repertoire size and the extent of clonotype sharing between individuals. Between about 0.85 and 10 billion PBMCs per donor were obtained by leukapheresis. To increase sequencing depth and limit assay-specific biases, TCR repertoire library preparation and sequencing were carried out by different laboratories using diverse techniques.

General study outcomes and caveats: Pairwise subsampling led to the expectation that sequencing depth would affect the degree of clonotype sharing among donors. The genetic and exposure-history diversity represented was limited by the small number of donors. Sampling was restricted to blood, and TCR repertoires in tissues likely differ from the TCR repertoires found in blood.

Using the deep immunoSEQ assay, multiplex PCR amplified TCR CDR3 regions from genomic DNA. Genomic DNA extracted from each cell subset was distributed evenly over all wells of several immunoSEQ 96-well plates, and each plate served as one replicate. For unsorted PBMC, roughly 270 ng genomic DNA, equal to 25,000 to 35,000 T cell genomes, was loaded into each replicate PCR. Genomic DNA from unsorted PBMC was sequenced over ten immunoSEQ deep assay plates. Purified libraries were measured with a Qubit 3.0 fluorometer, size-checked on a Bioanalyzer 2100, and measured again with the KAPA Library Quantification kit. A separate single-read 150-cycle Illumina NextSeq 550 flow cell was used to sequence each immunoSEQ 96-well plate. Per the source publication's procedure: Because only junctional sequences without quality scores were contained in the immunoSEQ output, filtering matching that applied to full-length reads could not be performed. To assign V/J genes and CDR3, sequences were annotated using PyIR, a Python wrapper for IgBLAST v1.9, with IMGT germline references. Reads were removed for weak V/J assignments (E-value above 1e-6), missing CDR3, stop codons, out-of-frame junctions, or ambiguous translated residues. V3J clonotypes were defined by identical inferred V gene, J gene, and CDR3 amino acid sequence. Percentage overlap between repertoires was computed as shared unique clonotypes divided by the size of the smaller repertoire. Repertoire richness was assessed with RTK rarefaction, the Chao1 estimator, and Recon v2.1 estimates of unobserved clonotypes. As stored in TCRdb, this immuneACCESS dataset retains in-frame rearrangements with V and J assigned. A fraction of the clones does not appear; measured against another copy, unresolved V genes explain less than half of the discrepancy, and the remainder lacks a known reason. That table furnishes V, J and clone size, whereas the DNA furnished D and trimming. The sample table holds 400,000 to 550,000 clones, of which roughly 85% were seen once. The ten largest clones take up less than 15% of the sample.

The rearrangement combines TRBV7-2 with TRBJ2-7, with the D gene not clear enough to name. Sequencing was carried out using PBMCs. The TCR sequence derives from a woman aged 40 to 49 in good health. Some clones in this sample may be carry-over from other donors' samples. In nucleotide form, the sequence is TGTGCCAGCAGCTTAGACGGTCTCGAGCAGTACTTC. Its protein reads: CASSLDGLEQYF.